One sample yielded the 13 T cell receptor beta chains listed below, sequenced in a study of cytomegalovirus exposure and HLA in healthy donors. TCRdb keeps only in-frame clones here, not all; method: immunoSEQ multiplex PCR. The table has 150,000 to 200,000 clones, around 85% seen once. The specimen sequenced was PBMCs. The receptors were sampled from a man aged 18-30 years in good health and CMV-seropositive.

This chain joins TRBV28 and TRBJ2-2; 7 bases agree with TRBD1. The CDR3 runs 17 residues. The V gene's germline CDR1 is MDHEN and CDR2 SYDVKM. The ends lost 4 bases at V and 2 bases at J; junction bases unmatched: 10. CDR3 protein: CASSSYWTGLNTGELFF. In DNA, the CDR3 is TGTGCCAGCAGTTCCTACTGGACAGGCCTCAACACCGGGGAGCTGTTTTTT.

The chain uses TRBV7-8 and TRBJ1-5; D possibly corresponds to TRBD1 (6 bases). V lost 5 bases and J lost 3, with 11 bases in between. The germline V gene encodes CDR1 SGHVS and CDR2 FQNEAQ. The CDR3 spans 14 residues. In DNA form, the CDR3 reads TGTGCCAGCAGCCTAGACAGGTACAATCAGCCCCAGCATTTT. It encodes CASSLDRYNQPQHF.

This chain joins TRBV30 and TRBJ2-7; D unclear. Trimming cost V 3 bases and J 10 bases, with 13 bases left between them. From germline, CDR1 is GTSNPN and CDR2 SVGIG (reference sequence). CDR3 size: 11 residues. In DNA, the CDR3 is TGTGCCTGGAGACCTAAAGACTCCCAGTACTTC. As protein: CAWRPKDSQYF.

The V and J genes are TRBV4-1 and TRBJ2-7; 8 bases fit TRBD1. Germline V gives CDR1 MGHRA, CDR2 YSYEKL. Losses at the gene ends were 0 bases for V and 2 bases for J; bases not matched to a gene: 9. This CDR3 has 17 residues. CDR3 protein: CASSQDWDHRGAYEQYF. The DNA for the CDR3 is TGCGCCAGCAGCCAAGATTGGGACCACAGGGGGGCCTACGAGCAGTACTTC.

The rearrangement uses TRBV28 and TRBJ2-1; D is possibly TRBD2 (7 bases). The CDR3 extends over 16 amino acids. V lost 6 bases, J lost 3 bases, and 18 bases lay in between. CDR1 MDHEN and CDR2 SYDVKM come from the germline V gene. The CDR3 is CASRPEGGKSYNEQFF. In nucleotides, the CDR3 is TGTGCCAGCAGACCGGAGGGGGGGAAGAGCTACAATGAGCAGTTCTTC. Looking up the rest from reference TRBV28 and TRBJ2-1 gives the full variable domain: DVKVTQSSRYLVKRTGEKVFLECVQDMDHENMFWYRQDPGLGLRLIYFSYDVKMKEKGDIPEGYSVSREKKERFSLILESASTNQTSMYLCASRPEGGKSYNEQFFGPGTRLTVL.

CDR3 loop: CASRATGVAGETNYGYTF. DNA of the CDR3: TGTGCCAGCAGGGCGACAGGGGTCGCGGGGGAAACTAACTATGGCTACACCTTC. The V gene is TRBV2, the J gene TRBJ1-2, with 8 positions matching TRBD1. Germline CDR1 reads SNHLY; CDR2 reads FYNNEI. The trim removed 6 bases at V and 0 bases at J, leaving 15 bases unmatched. The CDR3 has 18 residues.

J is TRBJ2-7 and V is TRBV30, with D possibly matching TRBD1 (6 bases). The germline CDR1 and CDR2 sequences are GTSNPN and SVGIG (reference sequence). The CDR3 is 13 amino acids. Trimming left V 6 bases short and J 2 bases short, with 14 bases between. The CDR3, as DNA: TGTGCCTGTGGGGAAGACAGGCCCTACGAGCAGTACTTC. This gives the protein CACGEDRPYEQYF.

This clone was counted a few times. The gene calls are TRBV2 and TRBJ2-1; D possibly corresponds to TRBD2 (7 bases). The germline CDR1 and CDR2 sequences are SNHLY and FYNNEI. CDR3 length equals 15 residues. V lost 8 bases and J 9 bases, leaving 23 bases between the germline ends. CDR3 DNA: TGTGCCAGCGGGGGGGCCGTGGCCAGACATGGTGAGCAGTTCTTC. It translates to CASGGAVARHGEQFF.

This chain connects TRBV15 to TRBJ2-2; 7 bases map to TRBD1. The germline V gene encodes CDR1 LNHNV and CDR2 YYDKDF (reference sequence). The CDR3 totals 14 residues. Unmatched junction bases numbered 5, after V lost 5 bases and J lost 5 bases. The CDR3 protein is CATSSGQQTGELFF. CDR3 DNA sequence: TGTGCCACCAGCTCGGGACAGCAGACCGGGGAGCTGTTTTTT.

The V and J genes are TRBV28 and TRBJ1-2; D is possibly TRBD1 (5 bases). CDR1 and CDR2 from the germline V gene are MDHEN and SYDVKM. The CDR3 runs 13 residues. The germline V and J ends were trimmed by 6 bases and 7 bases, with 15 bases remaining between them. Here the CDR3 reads CASSDNGGGGYTF. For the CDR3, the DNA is TGTGCCAGCAGCGACAATGGGGGGGGTGGCTACACCTTC.

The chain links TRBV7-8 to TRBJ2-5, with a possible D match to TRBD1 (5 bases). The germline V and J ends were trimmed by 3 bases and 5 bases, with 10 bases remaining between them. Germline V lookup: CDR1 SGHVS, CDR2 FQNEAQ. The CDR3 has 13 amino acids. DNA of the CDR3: TGTGCCAGCAGCTTTCCTGGGGCGGAGACCCAGTACTTC. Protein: CASSFPGAETQYF.

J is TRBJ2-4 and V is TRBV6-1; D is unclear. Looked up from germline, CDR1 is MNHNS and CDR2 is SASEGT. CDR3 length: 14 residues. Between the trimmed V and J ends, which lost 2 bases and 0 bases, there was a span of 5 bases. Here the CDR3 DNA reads TGTGCCAGCAGTGAAATGGCAGCCAAAAACATTCAGTACTTC. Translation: CASSEMAAKNIQYF.

CDR3 coding DNA: TGTGCCAGCAGGGACAGGGTGGACACAGATACGCAGTATTTT. It codes for CASRDRVDTDTQYF. The V call is TRBV6-1, the J call TRBJ2-3, with TRBD1 matching over 8 bases. CDR1 and CDR2 from the germline V gene are MNHNS and SASEGT. The CDR3 is 14 residues long. The ends lost 6 bases at V and 2 bases at J; junction bases unmatched: 4.